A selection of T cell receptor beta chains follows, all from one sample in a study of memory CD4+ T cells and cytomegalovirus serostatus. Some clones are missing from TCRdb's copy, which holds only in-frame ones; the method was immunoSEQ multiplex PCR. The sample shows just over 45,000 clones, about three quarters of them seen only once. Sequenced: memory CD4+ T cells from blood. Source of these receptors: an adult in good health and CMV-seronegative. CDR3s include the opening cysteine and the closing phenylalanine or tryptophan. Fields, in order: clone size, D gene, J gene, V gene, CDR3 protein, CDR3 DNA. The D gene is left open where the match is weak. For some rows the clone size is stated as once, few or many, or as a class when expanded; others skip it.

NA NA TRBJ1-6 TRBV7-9 CASSLLGGRVEWSPLHF TGTGCCAGCAGCCTCCTGGGTGGCAGGGTGGAGTGGTCACCCCTCCACTTT
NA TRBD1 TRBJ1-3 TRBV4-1 CASSQIVPRTGDGNTIYF TGCGCCAGCAGCCAAATCGTGCCCAGAACAGGGGATGGAAACACCATATATTTT
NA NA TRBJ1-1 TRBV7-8 CASSLWVGGGTEAFF TGTGCCAGCAGCTTATGGGTGGGGGGAGGCACTGAAGCTTTCTTT
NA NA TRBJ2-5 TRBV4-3 CASSQDRPGTGSTQYF TGCGCCAGCAGCCAAGATCGGCCCGGCACGGGGTCAACCCAGTACTTC
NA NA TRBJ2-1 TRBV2 CASAALNEQFF TGTGCCAGCGCGGCGTTGAATGAGCAGTTCTTC
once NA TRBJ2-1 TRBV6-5 CASKRTGTINEQFF TGTGCCAGCAAAAGGACGGGGACAATCAATGAGCAGTTCTTC
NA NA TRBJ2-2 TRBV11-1 CASSLETTGELFF TGTGCCAGCAGCTTAGAAACCACCGGGGAGCTGTTTTTT
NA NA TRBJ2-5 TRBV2 CASRINTIKQETQYF TGTGCCAGCAGGATAAACACCATCAAACAAGAGACCCAGTACTTC
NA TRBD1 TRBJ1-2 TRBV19 CASSISGTGAYGYTF TGTGCCAGTAGTATTAGCGGCACAGGGGCCTATGGCTACACCTTC
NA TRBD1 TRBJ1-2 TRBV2 CASSVSRQGSGYTF TGTGCCAGCAGTGTGTCTAGACAGGGGTCTGGCTACACCTTC
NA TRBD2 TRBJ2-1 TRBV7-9 CASSLANKRGALYEQFF TGTGCCAGCAGCTTAGCCAACAAGCGGGGGGCTCTCTATGAGCAGTTCTTC
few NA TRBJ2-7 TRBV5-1 CASQLGWAAYEQYF TGCGCCAGCCAACTCGGGTGGGCCGCCTACGAGCAGTACTTC
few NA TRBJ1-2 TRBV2 CASNGEYYGYTF TGTGCCAGCAACGGGGAATACTATGGCTACACCTTC
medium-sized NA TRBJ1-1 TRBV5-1 CASSLGSGGTEAFF TGCGCCAGCAGCTTGGGTTCTGGGGGGACTGAAGCTTTCTTT
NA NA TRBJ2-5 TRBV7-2 CASSPGHQETQYF TGTGCCAGCAGCCCGGGACACCAAGAGACCCAGTACTTC